The rows below give T cell receptor beta chains drawn from one sample of a study of T cells in Graves' hyperthyroidism and ophthalmopathy. TCRdb independently ran MiXCR on the multiplex PCR reads; one entry per CDR3 protein. The table lists approximately 640,000 distinct CDR3 sequences, around 15% of them singletons. The sample consisted of blood. The receptors here all came from a woman aged 30 to 39 with Graves' hyperthyroidism. CDR3s include the opening cysteine and the closing phenylalanine or tryptophan. D genes are given only for firm matches. Clone size is not always given. Where it is, it says once, few, many or a class for expanded clones.

D gene	V gene	CDR3 length	clone size	J gene	CDR3 protein	CDR3 DNA
.	TRBV27	14	few	TRBJ1-4	CASSLWVAGEKLFF	TGTGCCAGCAGTTTATGGGTGGCCGGAGAAAAACTGTTTTTT
TRBD2	TRBV4-3	16	few	TRBJ2-1	CASSQPAGVTYNEQFF	TGCGCCAGCAGCCAACCAGCGGGAGTGACCTACAATGAGCAGTTCTTC
.	TRBV20-1	11	many	TRBJ1-1	CSARDLGEAFF	TGCAGTGCTAGAGATCTGGGTGAAGCTTTCTTT
.	TRBV7-9	13	.	TRBJ2-1	CASSFLDGNEQFF	TGTGCCAGCAGCTTTTTGGACGGCAATGAGCAGTTCTTC
.	TRBV24-1	21	.	TRBJ1-1	CATSDFISEDSVRARDTEAFF	TGTGCCACCAGTGATTTTATCTCGGAGGATTCTGTCAGGGCAAGGGACACTGAAGCTTTCTTT
.	TRBV11-2	14	many	TRBJ2-2	CASSRPMDTGELFF	TGTGCCAGCAGCAGGCCGATGGACACCGGGGAGCTGTTTTTT
.	TRBV20-1	15	few	TRBJ2-7	CSAREYGGSSYEQYF	TGCAGTGCTAGGGAGTATGGGGGGAGCTCCTACGAGCAGTACTTC
.	TRBV5-1	13	.	TRBJ2-2	CATSPGVSGELFF	TGCGCCACATCACCGGGCGTGAGCGGGGAGCTGTTTTTT
.	TRBV5-6	13	few	TRBJ1-2	CASSLGRAGWSTF	TGTGCCAGCAGCTTGGGGCGGGCAGGGTGGAGCACCTTC
.	TRBV28	14	many	TRBJ2-7	CASRQDTISYEQYF	TGTGCCAGCCGGCAGGACACCATCTCCTACGAGCAGTACTTC
.	TRBV20-1	12	.	TRBJ2-1	CSGAEQNNEQFF	TGCAGTGGAGCCGAACAGAACAATGAGCAGTTCTTC
.	TRBV20-1	16	many	TRBJ2-5	CSATEGRGAYQETQYF	TGCAGTGCTACAGAGGGCAGGGGCGCGTACCAAGAGACCCAGTACTTC